The subject of this entry is one TCR beta chain. The data are from a study of blood T cell repertoires in COVID-19. Overall study: Both acute and convalescent COVID-19 samples were obtained from the United States, Italy and Spain.

The V and J ends lost 2 bases and 0 bases respectively, with 11 bases between them. From germline, CDR1 is KGHSH and CDR2 LQKENI. The CDR3 consists of 16 residues. This study enrolled people aged about 18 to 100 from around 26 US geographic areas. Membership in each cohort depended on participant-reported clinical history. The protocol was immunoSEQ multiplex PCR, while the TCRdb copy is restricted to in-frame clones and leaves out a portion. This table has 280,000 or so clones, 87% appearing once. V is TRBV18 and J is TRBJ1-3; TRBD1 might be the D (5 bases). The specimen sequenced was PBMCs or T cells enriched from blood (not recorded which). The receptor's source is a woman between 40 and 55 years old who had recovered from COVID-19. The CDR3 DNA reads TGTGCCAGCTCACCAGACCGGAGGGGCTCTGGAAACACCATATATTTT. It is translated as CASSPDRRGSGNTIYF.